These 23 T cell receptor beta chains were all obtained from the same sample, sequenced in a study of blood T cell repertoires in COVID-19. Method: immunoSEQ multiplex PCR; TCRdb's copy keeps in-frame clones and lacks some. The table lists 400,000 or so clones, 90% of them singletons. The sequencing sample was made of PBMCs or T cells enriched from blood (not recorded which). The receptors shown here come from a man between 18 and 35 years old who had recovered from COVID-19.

The chain's CDR3 is CASSFEEGETQYF. The CDR3 DNA follows: TGCGCCAGCAGCTTCGAGGAGGGAGAGACCCAGTACTTC. The V and J genes are TRBV5-1 and TRBJ2-5, with D perhaps matching TRBD2 (6 bases). V was cut by 2 bases and J by 4 bases, with 9 bases left in between. The CDR3 is 13 amino acids. From germline, CDR1 is SGHRS and CDR2 YFSETQ.

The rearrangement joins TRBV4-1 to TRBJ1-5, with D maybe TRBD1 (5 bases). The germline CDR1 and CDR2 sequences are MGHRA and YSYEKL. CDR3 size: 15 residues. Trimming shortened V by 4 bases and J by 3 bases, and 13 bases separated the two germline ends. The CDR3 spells CASSPMGGNNQPQHF. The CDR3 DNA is TGCGCCAGCAGCCCGATGGGGGGGAACAATCAGCCCCAGCATTTT.

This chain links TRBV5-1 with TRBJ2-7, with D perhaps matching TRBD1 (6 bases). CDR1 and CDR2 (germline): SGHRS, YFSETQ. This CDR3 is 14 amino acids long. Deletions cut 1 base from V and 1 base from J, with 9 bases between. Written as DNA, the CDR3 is TGCGCCAGCAGCTTGACAGGGTATTCCTACGAGCAGTACTTC. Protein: CASSLTGYSYEQYF. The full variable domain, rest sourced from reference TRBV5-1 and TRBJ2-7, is KAGVTQTPRYLIKTRGQQVTLSCSPISGHRSVSWYQQTPGQGLQFLFEYFSETQRNKGNFPGRFSGRQFSNSRSEMNVSTLELGDSALYLCASSLTGYSYEQYFGPGTRLTVT.

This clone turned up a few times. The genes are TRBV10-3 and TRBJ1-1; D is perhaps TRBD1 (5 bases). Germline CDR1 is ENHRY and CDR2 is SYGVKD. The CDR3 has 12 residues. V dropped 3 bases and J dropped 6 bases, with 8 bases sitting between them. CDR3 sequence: CAISDRVAEAFF. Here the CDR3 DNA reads TGTGCCATCAGTGACAGGGTGGCTGAAGCTTTCTTT.

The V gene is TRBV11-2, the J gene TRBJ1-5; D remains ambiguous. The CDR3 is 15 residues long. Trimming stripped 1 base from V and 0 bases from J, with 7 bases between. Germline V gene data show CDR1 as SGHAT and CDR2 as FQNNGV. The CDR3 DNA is TGTGCCAGCAGCTTAGGCTCACATAGCAATCAGCCCCAGCATTTT. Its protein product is CASSLGSHSNQPQHF.

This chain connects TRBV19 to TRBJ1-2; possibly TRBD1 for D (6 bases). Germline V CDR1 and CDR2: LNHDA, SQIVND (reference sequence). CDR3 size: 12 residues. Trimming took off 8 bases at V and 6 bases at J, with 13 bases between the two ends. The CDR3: CASDEGQNGYTF. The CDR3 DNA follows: TGTGCCAGTGACGAGGGACAAAATGGCTACACCTTC.

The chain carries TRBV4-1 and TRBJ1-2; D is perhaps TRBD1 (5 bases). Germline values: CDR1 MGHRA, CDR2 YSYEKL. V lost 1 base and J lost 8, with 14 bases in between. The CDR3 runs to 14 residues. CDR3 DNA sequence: TGCGCCAGCAGCCAAGTGGGGGGTCTAGACGGCTACACCTTC. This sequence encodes CASSQVGGLDGYTF.

CDR3 nucleotides: TGTGCCAGCACCCCCCGGGGGGGAAAGCAGTACTTC. Translated: CASTPRGGKQYF. The chain employs TRBV28 and TRBJ2-7; 8 bases line up with TRBD2. This CDR3 comprises 12 residues. Germline V CDR1 and CDR2: MDHEN, SYDVKM. V dropped 7 bases and J dropped 8; count of bases not matched to a gene: 7.

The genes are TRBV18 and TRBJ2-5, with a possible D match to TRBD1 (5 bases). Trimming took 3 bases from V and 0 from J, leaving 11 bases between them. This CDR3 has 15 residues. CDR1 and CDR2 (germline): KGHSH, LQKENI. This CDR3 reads CASSPLQQDQETQYF. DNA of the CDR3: TGTGCCAGCTCACCGCTCCAACAGGACCAAGAGACCCAGTACTTC. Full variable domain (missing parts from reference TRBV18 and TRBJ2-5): NAGVMQNPRHLVRRRGQEARLRCSPMKGHSHVYWYRQLPEEGLKFMVYLQKENIIDESGMPKERFSAEFPKEGPSILRIQQVVRGDSAAYFCASSPLQQDQETQYFGPGTRLLVL.

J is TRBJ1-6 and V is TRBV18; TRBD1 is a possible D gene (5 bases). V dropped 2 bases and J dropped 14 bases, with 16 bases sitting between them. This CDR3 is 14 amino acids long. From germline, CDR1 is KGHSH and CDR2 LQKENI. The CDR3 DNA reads TGTGCCAGCTCACCAACGCGGGGCGCACCGGCCCTCCACTTT. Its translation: CASSPTRGAPALHF.

CDR3 in amino acids: CASTRRGLNTEAFF. CDR3 DNA: TGCGCCAGCACCCGGCGGGGATTGAACACTGAAGCTTTCTTT. This chain links TRBV5-1 with TRBJ1-1; D gene uncertain. This CDR3 comprises 14 residues. With 6 bases removed from V and 0 bases from J, the gap between germline ends came to 12 bases. CDR1 and CDR2 from the germline V gene are SGHRS and YFSETQ.

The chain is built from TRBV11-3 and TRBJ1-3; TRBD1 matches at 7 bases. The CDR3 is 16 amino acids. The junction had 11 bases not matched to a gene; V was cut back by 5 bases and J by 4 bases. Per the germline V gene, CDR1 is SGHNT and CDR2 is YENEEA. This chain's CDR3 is CASSPRVRGSGNTIYF. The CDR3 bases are TGTGCCAGCAGCCCCCGGGTCAGGGGGAGCGGAAACACCATATATTTT.

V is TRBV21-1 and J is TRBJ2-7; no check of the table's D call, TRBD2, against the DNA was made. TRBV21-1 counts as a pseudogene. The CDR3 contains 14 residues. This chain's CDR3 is CASSSGTAPYEQYF. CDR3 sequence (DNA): TGTGCCAGCAGCTCAGGGACTGCACCCTACGAGCAGTACTTC.

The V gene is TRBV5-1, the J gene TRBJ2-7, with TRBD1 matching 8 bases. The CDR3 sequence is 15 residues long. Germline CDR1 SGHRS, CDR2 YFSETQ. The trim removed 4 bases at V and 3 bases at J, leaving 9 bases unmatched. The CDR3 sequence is CASSKGQAGVYEQYF. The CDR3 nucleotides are TGCGCCAGCAGCAAGGGACAGGCCGGAGTCTACGAGCAGTACTTC.

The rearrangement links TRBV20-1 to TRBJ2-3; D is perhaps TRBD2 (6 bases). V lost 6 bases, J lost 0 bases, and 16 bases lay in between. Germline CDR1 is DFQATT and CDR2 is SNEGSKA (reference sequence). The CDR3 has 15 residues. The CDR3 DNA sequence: TGCAGTGCGAGTAGTCTAGCGCCTAGCACAGATACGCAGTATTTT. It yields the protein CSASSLAPSTDTQYF.

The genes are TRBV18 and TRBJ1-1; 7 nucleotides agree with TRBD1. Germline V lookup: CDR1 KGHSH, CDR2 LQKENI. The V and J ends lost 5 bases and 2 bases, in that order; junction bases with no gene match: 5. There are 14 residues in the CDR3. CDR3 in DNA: TGTGCCAGCTCATCCTGGGACAGCAACACTGAAGCTTTCTTT. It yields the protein CASSSWDSNTEAFF. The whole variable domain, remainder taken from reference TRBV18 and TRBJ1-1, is NAGVMQNPRHLVRRRGQEARLRCSPMKGHSHVYWYRQLPEEGLKFMVYLQKENIIDESGMPKERFSAEFPKEGPSILRIQQVVRGDSAAYFCASSSWDSNTEAFFGQGTRLTVV.

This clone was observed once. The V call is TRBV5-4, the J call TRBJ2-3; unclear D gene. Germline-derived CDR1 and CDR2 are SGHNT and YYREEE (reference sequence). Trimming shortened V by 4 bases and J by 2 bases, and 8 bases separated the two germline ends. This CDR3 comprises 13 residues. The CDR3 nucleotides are TGTGCCAGCAGCCCCTATGACACAGATACGCAGTATTTT. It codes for CASSPYDTDTQYF.

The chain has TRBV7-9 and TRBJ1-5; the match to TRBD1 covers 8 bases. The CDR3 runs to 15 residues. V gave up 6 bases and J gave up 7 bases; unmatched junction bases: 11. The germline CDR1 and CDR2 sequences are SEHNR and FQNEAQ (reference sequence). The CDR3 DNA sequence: TGTGCCAGCAGACCCGACAGGGGAATTGGCCAGCCCCAGCATTTT. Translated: CASRPDRGIGQPQHF.

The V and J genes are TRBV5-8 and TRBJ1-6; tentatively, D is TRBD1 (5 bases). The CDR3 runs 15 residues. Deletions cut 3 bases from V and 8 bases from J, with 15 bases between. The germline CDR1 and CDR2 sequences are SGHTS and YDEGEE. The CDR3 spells CASSWGGPGHSPLHF. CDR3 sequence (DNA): TGTGCCAGCAGCTGGGGGGGACCGGGGCATTCACCCCTCCACTTT. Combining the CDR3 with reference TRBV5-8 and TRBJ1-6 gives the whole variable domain EAGVTQSPTHLIKTRGQQATLRCSPISGHTSVYWYQQALGLGLQFLLWYDEGEERNRGNFPPRFSGRQFPNYSSELNVNALELEDSALYLCASSWGGPGHSPLHFGNGTRLTVT.

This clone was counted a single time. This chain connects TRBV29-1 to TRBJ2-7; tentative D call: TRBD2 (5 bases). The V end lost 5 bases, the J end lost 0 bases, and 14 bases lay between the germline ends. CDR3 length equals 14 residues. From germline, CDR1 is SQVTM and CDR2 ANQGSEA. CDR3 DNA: TGCAGCGTTTTATTAGCGCATACCTCCTACGAGCAGTACTTC. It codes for CSVLLAHTSYEQYF.

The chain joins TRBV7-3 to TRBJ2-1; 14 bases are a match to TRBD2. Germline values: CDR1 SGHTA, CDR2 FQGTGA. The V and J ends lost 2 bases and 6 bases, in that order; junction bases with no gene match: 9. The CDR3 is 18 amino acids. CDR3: CASSLFLSGTSGSNEQFF. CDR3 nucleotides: TGTGCCAGCAGCTTATTCTTATCCGGGACTAGCGGGAGCAATGAGCAGTTCTTC.

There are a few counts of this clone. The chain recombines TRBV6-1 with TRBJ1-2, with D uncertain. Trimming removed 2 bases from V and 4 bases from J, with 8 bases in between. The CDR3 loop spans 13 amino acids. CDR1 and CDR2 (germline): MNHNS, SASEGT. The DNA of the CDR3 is TGTGCCAGCAGTGAAACAACAGCCTATGGCTACACCTTC. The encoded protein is CASSETTAYGYTF.

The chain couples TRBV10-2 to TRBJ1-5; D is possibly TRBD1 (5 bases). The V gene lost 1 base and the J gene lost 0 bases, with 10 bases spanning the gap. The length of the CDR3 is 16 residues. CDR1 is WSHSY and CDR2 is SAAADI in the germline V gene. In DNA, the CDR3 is TGCGCCAGCAGTGAGTTGTGGACACCTAGCAATCAGCCCCAGCATTTT. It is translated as CASSELWTPSNQPQHF.